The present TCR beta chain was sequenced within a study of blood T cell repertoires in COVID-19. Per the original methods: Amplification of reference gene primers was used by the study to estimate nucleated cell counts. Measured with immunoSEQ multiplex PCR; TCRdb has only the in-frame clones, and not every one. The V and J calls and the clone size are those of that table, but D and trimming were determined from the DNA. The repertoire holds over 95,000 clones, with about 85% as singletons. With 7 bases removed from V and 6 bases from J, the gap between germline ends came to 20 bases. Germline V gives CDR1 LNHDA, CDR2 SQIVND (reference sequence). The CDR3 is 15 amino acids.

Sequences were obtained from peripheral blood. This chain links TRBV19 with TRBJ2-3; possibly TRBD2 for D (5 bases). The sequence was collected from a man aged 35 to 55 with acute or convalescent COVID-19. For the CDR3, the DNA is TGTGCCAGTACCAACGTCGGAGGATTTATGGATACGCAGTATTTT. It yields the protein CASTNVGGFMDTQYF.